This T cell receptor (beta chain) originates from a study of CD8 T cells in ankylosing spondylitis. Overall study findings and caveats: In ankylosing spondylitis blood, a motif of about eight highly homologous TCR beta variants appeared characteristic.

The CDR3 is made up of 15 amino acids. V lost 7 bases and J 1 base, leaving 14 bases between the germline ends. TCRdb itself ran the 5' RACE reads through MiXCR, one entry per CDR3 protein. The sample shows approximately 500,000 distinct CDR3 sequences, roughly an eighth of them seen only once. As regards this clonotype: What it binds is not known.

V and J are TRBV12-3 or TRBV12-4 and TRBJ2-4, with D possibly TRBD2 on 6 matching bases. The sequencing input was blood, either unsorted or a sorted T cell fraction (not recorded which). The receptor comes from a male donor with ankylosing spondylitis. The CDR3 nucleotides read TGTGCCAGCATAAAGGCGGGGAAGGCCAAAAACATTCAGTACTTC. This sequence encodes CASIKAGKAKNIQYF.